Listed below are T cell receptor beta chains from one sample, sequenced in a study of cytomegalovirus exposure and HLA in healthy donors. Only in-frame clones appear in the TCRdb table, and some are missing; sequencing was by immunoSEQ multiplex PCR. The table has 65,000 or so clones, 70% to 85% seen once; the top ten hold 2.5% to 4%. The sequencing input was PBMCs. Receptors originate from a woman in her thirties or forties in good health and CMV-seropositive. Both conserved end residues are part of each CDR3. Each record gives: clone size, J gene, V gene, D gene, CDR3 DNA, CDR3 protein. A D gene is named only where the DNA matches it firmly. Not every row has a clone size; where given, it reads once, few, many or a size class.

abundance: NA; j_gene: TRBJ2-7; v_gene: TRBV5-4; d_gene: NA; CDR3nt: TGTGCCAGCAGCTTGGGAGGAAGCTCCTACGAGCAGTACTTC; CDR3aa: CASSLGGSSYEQYF
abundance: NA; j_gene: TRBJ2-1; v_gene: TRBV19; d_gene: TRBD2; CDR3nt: TGTGCCAGTAGTCGGCAGGCGGGGGGTTCCTACAATGAGCAGTTCTTC; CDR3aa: CASSRQAGGSYNEQFF
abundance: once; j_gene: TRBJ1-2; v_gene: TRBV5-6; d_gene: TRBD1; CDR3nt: TGTGCCAGCAGCTACTCAGACAGGGACTATGGCTACACCTTC; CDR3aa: CASSYSDRDYGYTF
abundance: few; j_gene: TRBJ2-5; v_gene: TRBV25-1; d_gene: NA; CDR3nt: TGTGCCAGCAGTGAATTATCAGGCCCCGGAGAGACCCAGTACTTC; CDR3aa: CASSELSGPGETQYF
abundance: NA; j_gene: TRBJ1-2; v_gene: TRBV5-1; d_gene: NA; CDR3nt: TGCGCCAGCAGCGAGGGACAAGGCCCTCTACATGGCTACACCTTC; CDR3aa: CASSEGQGPLHGYTF
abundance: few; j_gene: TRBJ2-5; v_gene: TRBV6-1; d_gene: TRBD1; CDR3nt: TGTGCCAGCGGGACAGGGATGGTAGAGACCCAGTACTTC; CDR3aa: CASGTGMVETQYF
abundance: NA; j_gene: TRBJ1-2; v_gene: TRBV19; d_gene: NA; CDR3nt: TGTGCCAGTAGTATGGCGGCGGCCGGCTATGGCTACACCTTC; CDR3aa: CASSMAAAGYGYTF
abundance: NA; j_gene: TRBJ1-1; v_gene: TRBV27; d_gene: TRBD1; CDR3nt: TGTGCCAGCAGCTGGGACAGCAGATTCACTGAAGCTTTCTTT; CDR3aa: CASSWDSRFTEAFF
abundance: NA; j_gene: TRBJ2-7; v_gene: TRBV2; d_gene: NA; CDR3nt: TGTGCCAGCAGGGAATACTACGAGCAGTACTTC; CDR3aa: CASREYYEQYF
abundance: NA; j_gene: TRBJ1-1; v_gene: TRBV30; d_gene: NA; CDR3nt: TGTGCCTGGAGCGGTCCGTTGGACACTGAAGCTTTCTTT; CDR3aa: CAWSGPLDTEAFF
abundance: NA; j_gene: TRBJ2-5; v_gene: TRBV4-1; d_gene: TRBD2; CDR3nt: TGCGCCAGCAGCCAAGGCCTGACCGGGGGGGAGACCCAGTACTTC; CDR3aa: CASSQGLTGGETQYF
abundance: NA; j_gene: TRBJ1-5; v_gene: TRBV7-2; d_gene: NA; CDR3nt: TGTGCCAGCAGCTTAGGGGCGGGGGGCAGGGTGGGCAATCAGCCCCAGCATTTT; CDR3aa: CASSLGAGGRVGNQPQHF
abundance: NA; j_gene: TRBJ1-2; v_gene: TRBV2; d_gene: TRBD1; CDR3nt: TGTGCCAGCAGTGGACAGGGGCTGGGAGGCTACACCTTC; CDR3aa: CASSGQGLGGYTF
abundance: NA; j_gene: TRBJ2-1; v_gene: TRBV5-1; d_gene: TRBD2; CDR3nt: TGCGCCAGCAGCTCACTCCCCGGGGGGGGGTTCCAGGCCAATGAGCAGTTCTTC; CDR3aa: CASSSLPGGGFQANEQFF
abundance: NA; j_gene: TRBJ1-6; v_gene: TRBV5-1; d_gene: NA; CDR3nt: TGCGCCAGCAGCTTGGGGACAGAGTCTAGGTCACCCCTCCACTTT; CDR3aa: CASSLGTESRSPLHF
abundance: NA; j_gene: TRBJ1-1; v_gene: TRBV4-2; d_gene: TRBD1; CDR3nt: TGTGCCAGCAGCCGCGTAGGACAGGGCACTGAAGCTTTCTTT; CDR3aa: CASSRVGQGTEAFF
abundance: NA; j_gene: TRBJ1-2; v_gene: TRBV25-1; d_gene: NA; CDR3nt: TGTGCCAGCAGTGAAGTACTAAGGGGTGGCTACACCTTC; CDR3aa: CASSEVLRGGYTF
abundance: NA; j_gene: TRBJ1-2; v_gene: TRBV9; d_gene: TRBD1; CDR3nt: TGTGCCAGCAGCCCGACAGGGTCTGGTGGCTACACCTTC; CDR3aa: CASSPTGSGGYTF
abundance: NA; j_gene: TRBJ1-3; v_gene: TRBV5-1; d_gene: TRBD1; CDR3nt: TGCGCCAGCAGCTTGGCCGCGGGACAGGGTAACACCATATATTTT; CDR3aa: CASSLAAGQGNTIYF
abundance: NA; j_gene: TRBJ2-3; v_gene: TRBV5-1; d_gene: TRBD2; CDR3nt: TGCGCCAGCAGCTATAGCGGGGGTGCGGATACGCAGTATTTT; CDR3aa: CASSYSGGADTQYF
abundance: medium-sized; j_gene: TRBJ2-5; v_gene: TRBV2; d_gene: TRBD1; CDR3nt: TGTGCCAGCAGGGACAGGGTCGGGGGAAGGCAAGAGACCCAGTACTTC; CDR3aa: CASRDRVGGRQETQYF
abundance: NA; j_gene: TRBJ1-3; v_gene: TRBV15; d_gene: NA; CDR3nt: TGTGCCACCAGCAGAGACCGCTCTGGAAACACCATATATTTT; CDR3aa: CATSRDRSGNTIYF
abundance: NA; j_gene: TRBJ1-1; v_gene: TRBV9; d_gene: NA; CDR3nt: TGTGCCAGCAGCGTTGGAGTGGGGCTGACTGAAGCTTTCTTT; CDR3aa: CASSVGVGLTEAFF
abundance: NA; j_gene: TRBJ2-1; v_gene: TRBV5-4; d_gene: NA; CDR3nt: TGTGCCAGCAGCTTGAGGCAGGGGGACTGGAATGAGCAGTTCTTC; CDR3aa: CASSLRQGDWNEQFF
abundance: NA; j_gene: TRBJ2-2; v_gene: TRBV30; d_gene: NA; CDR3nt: TGTGCCTGGAGTCCCACGAGGGGGTTCACCGGGGAGCTGTTTTTT; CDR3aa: CAWSPTRGFTGELFF
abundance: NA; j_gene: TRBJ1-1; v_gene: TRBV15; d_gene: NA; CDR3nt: TGTGCCACCAGCAGAGATCTGGGCCAGGATAGAAGAGCTTTCTTT; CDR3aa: CATSRDLGQDRRAFF
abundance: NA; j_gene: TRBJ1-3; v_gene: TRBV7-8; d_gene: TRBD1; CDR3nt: TGTGCCAGCAGCTTGGACAGGGGTTACACCATATATTTT; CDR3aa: CASSLDRGYTIYF
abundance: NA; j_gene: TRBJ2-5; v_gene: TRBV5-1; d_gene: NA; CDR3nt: TGCGCCAGCAGCAAGGGAGGAGAGACCCAGTACTTC; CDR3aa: CASSKGGETQYF
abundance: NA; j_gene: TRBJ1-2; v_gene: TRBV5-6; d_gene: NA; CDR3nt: TGTGCCAGCAGCTTGGGTAGCAGCAAATATGGCTACACCTTC; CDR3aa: CASSLGSSKYGYTF
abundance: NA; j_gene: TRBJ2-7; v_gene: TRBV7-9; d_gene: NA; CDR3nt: TGTGCCAGCAGCTTAACCGGACTGGCCTCCTACGAGCAGTACTTC; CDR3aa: CASSLTGLASYEQYF
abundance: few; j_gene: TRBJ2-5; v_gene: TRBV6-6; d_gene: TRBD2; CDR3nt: TGTGCCAGCAGCCCCGGGAGGGGCCAAGAGACCCAGTACTTC; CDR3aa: CASSPGRGQETQYF
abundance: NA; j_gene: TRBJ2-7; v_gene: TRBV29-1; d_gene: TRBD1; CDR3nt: TGCAGCGTTGCCGAGGACAGGGGCTACGAGCAGTACTTC; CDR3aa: CSVAEDRGYEQYF
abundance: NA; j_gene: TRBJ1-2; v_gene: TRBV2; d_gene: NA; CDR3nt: TGTGCCAGCAGGCCCGACTTGAACTATGGCTACACCTTC; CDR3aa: CASRPDLNYGYTF
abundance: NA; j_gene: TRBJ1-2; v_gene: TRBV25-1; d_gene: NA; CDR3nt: TGTGCCAGCCGGGGGGGCTGGGCGGGGCAGACAACGAACTATGGCTACACCTTC; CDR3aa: CASRGGWAGQTTNYGYTF
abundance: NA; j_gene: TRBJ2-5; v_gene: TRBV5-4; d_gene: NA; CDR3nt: TGTGCCAGCAGCCCCACAGGGAACCAAGAGACCCAGTACTTC; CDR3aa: CASSPTGNQETQYF
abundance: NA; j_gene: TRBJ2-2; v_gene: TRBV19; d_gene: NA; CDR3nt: TGTGCCAGTAGGCCAGGGGACATTGCCGGGGAGCTGTTTTTT; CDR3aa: CASRPGDIAGELFF
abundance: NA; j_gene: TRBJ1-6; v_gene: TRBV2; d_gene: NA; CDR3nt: TGTGCCAGAGGTAAATGGCAGGGCGACTCACCCCTCCACTTT; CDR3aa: CARGKWQGDSPLHF